This T cell receptor beta chain originates from a study of blood T cells in healthy people across ages. The CDR3 length is 14 residues. V lost 0 bases, J lost 4 bases, and 12 bases lay in between. Germline V CDR1 and CDR2: DFQATT, SNEGSKA (reference sequence). Primers used in a second PCR of roughly 6 to 11 cycles were a sample-barcoded 5' primer and a J-beta primer mix. TCRdb re-called the 5' RACE reads with MiXCR, one entry per CDR3 protein. The table shows approximately 690,000 distinct CDR3 sequences, with around 38% occurring only once. On this clonotype: Its antigen is undetermined.

Broader study findings: More naive CD4+ cells and higher diversity marked long-lived donors relative to aged donors.

The clonotype was recovered from a man aged 80 or over in good health. Input material: blood. V is TRBV20-1 and J is TRBJ2-5; D remains ambiguous. In nucleotides, the CDR3 is TGCAGTGCTAGAGAGCCCACTGAGGTAGAGACCCAGTACTTC. Translating gives CSAREPTEVETQYF.